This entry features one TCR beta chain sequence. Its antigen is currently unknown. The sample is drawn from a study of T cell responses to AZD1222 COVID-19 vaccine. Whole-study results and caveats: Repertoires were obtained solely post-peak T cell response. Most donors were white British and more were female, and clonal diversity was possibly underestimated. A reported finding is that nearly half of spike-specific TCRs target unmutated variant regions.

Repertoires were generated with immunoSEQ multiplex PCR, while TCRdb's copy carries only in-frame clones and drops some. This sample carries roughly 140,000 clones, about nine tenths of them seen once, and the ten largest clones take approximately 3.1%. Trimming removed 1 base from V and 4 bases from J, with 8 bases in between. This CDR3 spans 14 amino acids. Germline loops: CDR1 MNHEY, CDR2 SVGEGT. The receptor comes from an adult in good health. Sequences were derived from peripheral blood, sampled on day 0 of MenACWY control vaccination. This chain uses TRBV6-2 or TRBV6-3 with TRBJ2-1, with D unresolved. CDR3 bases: TGTGCCAGCAGTTACTTGGGCGAATACAATGAGCAGTTCTTC. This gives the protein CASSYLGEYNEQFF.